This entry lists 26 T cell receptor beta chains sequenced from one sample in a study of blood T cell repertoires in COVID-19. Some clones are missing from TCRdb's copy, which holds only in-frame ones; the method was immunoSEQ multiplex PCR. The sample lists fewer than 350,000 clones; roughly 90% were seen once. The sequenced material came from peripheral blood. Receptors originate from a woman between 65 and 79 years old with COVID-19, enrolled during active disease.

This sequence joins TRBV7-8 and TRBJ1-3; 10 bases agree with TRBD1. The V and J ends lost 4 bases and 2 bases, in that order; junction bases with no gene match: 2. In germline, CDR1 is SGHVS, CDR2 FQNEAQ. The CDR3 is 15 amino acids. CDR3 nucleotides: TGTGCCAGCAGCTCAGGACAGGGGGCTGGAAACACCATATATTTT. Encoded protein: CASSSGQGAGNTIYF.

The gene calls are TRBV10-3 and TRBJ2-1, with D possibly TRBD2 on 7 matching bases. The V and J ends lost 0 bases and 8 bases respectively, with 17 bases between them. The CDR3 covers 16 residues. Germline-derived CDR1 and CDR2 are ENHRY and SYGVKD. The CDR3 DNA follows: TGTGCCATCAGTGAGTCAAGGAGGGGGGGGCTCGATGAGCAGTTCTTC. As protein: CAISESRRGGLDEQFF.

The rearrangement joins TRBV27 to TRBJ1-5; D is undetermined. CDR1 and CDR2 from the germline V gene are MNHEY and SMNVEV (reference sequence). This CDR3 spans 13 amino acids. V dropped 6 bases and J dropped 4 bases, with 10 bases sitting between them. The CDR3, as DNA: TGTGCCAGCAGCCCAGAACTAAATCAGCCCCAGCATTTT. Protein product: CASSPELNQPQHF.

The chain uses TRBV10-3 and TRBJ2-3; weak D call: TRBD2 (7 bases). The germline gives CDR1 ENHRY, CDR2 SYGVKD. The V end lost 11 bases, the J end lost 2 bases, and 17 bases lay between the germline ends. CDR3 length: 14 amino acids. The CDR3 loop is CASQWGGTTDTQYF. In DNA form, the CDR3 reads TGTGCCTCACAGTGGGGGGGCACCACAGATACGCAGTATTTT.

This rearrangement joins TRBV27 to TRBJ2-7, with a tentative D call TRBD1 (5 bases). This CDR3 contains 14 residues. Germline V gene lookup returns CDR1 MNHEY and CDR2 SMNVEV (reference sequence). Between the trimmed V and J ends, which lost 7 bases and 2 bases, there was a span of 15 bases. The chain's CDR3 is CASTDTSPPYEQYF. For the CDR3, the DNA is TGTGCCAGCACGGACACATCCCCTCCCTACGAGCAGTACTTC.

The chain has TRBV9 and TRBJ1-1, with TRBD1 identical over 12 bases. The CDR3 length is 16 residues. Germline V lookup: CDR1 SGDLS, CDR2 YYNGEE. V lost 3 bases to trimming and J lost 7 bases; unmatched junction nucleotides: 10. In DNA, the CDR3 is TGTGCCAGCAGCGGCGGGACAGGGGGCCCCTCGGGTGAAGCTTTCTTT. Its translation: CASSGGTGGPSGEAFF. The variable domain in full, completed from reference TRBV9 and TRBJ1-1, reads DSGVTQTPKHLITATGQRVTLRCSPRSGDLSVYWYQQSLDQGLQFLIQYYNGEERAKGNILERFSAQQFPDLHSELNLSSLELGDSALYFCASSGGTGGPSGEAFFGQGTRLTVV.

The chain combines TRBV18 with TRBJ1-1, with 8 bases that match TRBD1. Germline V gene sequence: CDR1 KGHSH, CDR2 LQKENI. V was pared by 3 bases and J by 1 base, with 7 bases of the junction left unmatched. CDR3 size: 16 residues. CDR3 sequence (DNA): TGTGCCAGCTCACCTGGACAGGGTCGAGGGAACACTGAAGCTTTCTTT. It yields the protein CASSPGQGRGNTEAFF.

The chain links TRBV18 to TRBJ1-1; D ambiguous. This CDR3 is built from 12 residues. V was cut by 4 bases and J by 1 base, with 4 bases left in between. Germline lookup yields CDR1 KGHSH and CDR2 LQKENI. The CDR3 sequence: CASSRQNTEAFF. The CDR3 nucleotides are TGTGCCAGCTCACGGCAGAACACTGAAGCTTTCTTT. Full variable domain (missing parts from reference TRBV18 and TRBJ1-1): NAGVMQNPRHLVRRRGQEARLRCSPMKGHSHVYWYRQLPEEGLKFMVYLQKENIIDESGMPKERFSAEFPKEGPSILRIQQVVRGDSAAYFCASSRQNTEAFFGQGTRLTVV.

V gene TRBV7-9 combines with J gene TRBJ2-7, with D maybe TRBD2 (5 bases). With 9 bases removed from V and 2 bases from J, the gap between germline ends came to 17 bases. CDR3 length: 14 residues. Germline CDR1 SEHNR, CDR2 FQNEAQ (reference sequence). The DNA of the CDR3 is TGTGCCAGTATAACAAGGAGGAGAGCCTACGAGCAGTACTTC. Amino acid sequence: CASITRRRAYEQYF.

The chain links TRBV19 to TRBJ2-1, with TRBD2 matching 12 bases. The germline gives CDR1 LNHDA, CDR2 SQIVND (reference sequence). Trimming removed 2 bases from V and 7 bases from J; junction bases left unmatched: 3. The CDR3 loop spans 15 amino acids. The CDR3 loop reads CASSILAGGFNEQFF. The CDR3 DNA sequence: TGTGCCAGTAGTATACTAGCGGGGGGGTTTAATGAGCAGTTCTTC.

The chain joins TRBV2 to TRBJ2-3; TRBD1 matches at 7 bases. In germline, CDR1 is SNHLY, CDR2 FYNNEI. V shed 1 base, J shed 1 base, and the junction held 5 bases outside the gene matches. The CDR3 sequence is 16 residues long. The CDR3 DNA sequence: TGTGCCAGCAGTGAAGAGGCAGGGGGAGGCACAGATACGCAGTATTTT. Translation gives CASSEEAGGGTDTQYF. The full variable domain, its missing parts supplied by reference TRBV2 and TRBJ2-3, is EPEVTQTPSHQVTQMGQEVILRCVPISNHLYFYWYRQILGQKVEFLVSFYNNEISEKSEIFDDQFSVERPDGSNFTLKIRSTKLEDSAMYFCASSEEAGGGTDTQYFGPGTRLTVL.

V gene TRBV12-5 combines with J gene TRBJ2-5, with 8 bases matching TRBD1. Germline assignment: CDR1 LGHNT and CDR2 FRNRAP. V was pared by 0 bases and J by 5 bases, with 11 bases of the junction left unmatched. The CDR3 covers 17 residues. The CDR3 nucleotides are TGTGCTAGTGGTTTGGTATGGGGGCAGGGGGCTCGGGAGACCCAGTACTTC. As protein: CASGLVWGQGARETQYF.

The gene calls are TRBV7-9 and TRBJ1-2; D is ambiguous. V lost 0 bases and J lost 8, with 7 bases in between. Germline-derived CDR1 and CDR2 are SEHNR and FQNEAQ (reference sequence). This CDR3 region has 12 residues. The CDR3 region has the DNA TGTGCCAGCAGCTTAGCTAGAAGCGGCTACACCTTC. Protein product: CASSLARSGYTF.

The chain joins TRBV6-5 to TRBJ1-3, with a possible D match to TRBD1 (5 bases). This CDR3 has 13 amino acids. Germline V CDR1 and CDR2: MNHEY, SVGAGI. V gave up 11 bases and J gave up 0 bases, with 11 bases separating them. CDR3 sequence (DNA): TGTGCCTCAGGGTCATTCTCTGGAAACACCATATATTTT. Encoded protein: CASGSFSGNTIYF.

This CDR3 reads CASSVLENEKLFF. The CDR3 DNA reads TGTGCCAGCAGCGTACTAGAGAATGAAAAACTGTTTTTT. The J gene is TRBJ1-4, the V gene TRBV9; D is unresolved. This CDR3 has 13 residues. Germline values: CDR1 SGDLS, CDR2 YYNGEE. Trimming shortened V by 1 base and J by 5 bases, and 6 bases separated the two germline ends.

The chain is built from TRBV27 and TRBJ1-1; D remains unclear. Trimming removed 3 bases from V and 0 bases from J, with 14 bases in between. This CDR3 comprises 16 residues. Germline loops: CDR1 MNHEY, CDR2 SMNVEV (reference sequence). CDR3 protein: CASSFWRTGLNTEAFF. The CDR3 coding sequence is TGTGCCAGCAGTTTTTGGAGAACCGGCTTGAACACTGAAGCTTTCTTT.

The chain carries TRBV11-2 and TRBJ2-6; D ambiguous. The CDR3 sequence is 15 residues long. The germline V gene has CDR1 SGHAT and CDR2 FQNNGV. V lost 1 base to trimming and J lost 0 bases, with 4 bases between them. In DNA form, the CDR3 reads TGTGCCAGCAGCTTAGTCGTCTCTGGGGCCAACGTCCTGACTTTC. Translation gives CASSLVVSGANVLTF.

This chain joins TRBV9 and TRBJ1-2, with TRBD1 identical over 12 bases. The CDR3 contains 18 residues. CDR1 is SGDLS, CDR2 YYNGEE, per germline. J lost 0 bases, V lost 0 bases, and 6 bases had no gene match. CDR3 in amino acids: CASSVVRDRGPTNYGYTF. In DNA, the CDR3 is TGTGCCAGCAGCGTAGTGCGGGACAGGGGGCCTACTAACTATGGCTACACCTTC.

The CDR3 bases are TGTGCCAGCAGCTTGGAAACAGCCGCGAACACCGGGGAGCTGTTTTTT. Amino acids: CASSLETAANTGELFF. This rearrangement joins TRBV5-4 to TRBJ2-2, with unresolved D. Trimming took 0 bases from V and 0 from J, leaving 9 bases between them. The CDR3 covers 16 residues. Germline CDR1 and CDR2: SGHNT and YYREEE (reference sequence).

V usage is TRBV24-1 and J usage is TRBJ1-2, with TRBD1 matching 8 bases. Germline V CDR1 and CDR2: KGHDR, SFDVKD. The CDR3 loop spans 14 amino acids. Germline trimming cut 6 bases from V and 3 bases from J; bases unmatched to any gene: 5. The CDR3 coding sequence is TGTGCCACCAGTCCCAGGGGGCGCGACTATGGCTACACCTTC. Its protein is CATSPRGRDYGYTF.

This chain connects TRBV29-1 to TRBJ2-2; no reliable D call. V lost 5 bases to trimming and J lost 0 bases, with 10 bases between them. This CDR3 comprises 14 residues. The germline CDR1 and CDR2 sequences are SQVTM and ANQGSEA. The CDR3 loop reads CSVYIHANTGELFF. CDR3 nucleotides: TGCAGCGTTTACATACACGCGAACACCGGGGAGCTGTTTTTT.

This chain uses TRBV19 with TRBJ1-4; no clear D gene. The V gene lost 5 bases and the J gene lost 1 base, with 11 bases spanning the gap. The CDR3 spans 15 residues. CDR1 is LNHDA, CDR2 SQIVND, per germline (reference sequence). CDR3 in DNA: TGTGCCAGTAGTCCGGAGGTAGGAACTAATGAAAAACTGTTTTTT. Its translation: CASSPEVGTNEKLFF.

V gene TRBV19 combines with J gene TRBJ2-1; 8 bases are a match to TRBD2. V trimming: 4 bases; J trimming: 7 bases; junction bases outside the gene matches: 9. CDR3 length: 15 residues. Per germline, CDR1 LNHDA and CDR2 SQIVND (reference sequence). CDR3 loop: CASSRPGGQGNEQFF. The CDR3 coding sequence is TGTGCCAGTAGTAGGCCGGGGGGGCAGGGAAATGAGCAGTTCTTC.

The V and J genes are TRBV18 and TRBJ1-1; D might be TRBD1 (5 bases). This CDR3 region has 15 residues. Trimming removed 2 bases at V and 3 bases at J, with 13 bases between. Germline V gene lookup returns CDR1 KGHSH and CDR2 LQKENI. Here the CDR3 DNA reads TGTGCCAGCTCACCAGACAGAACCGCCGACACTGAAGCTTTCTTT. Protein sequence: CASSPDRTADTEAFF.

The chain recombines TRBV24-1 with TRBJ1-2, with D unresolved. This CDR3 has 12 amino acids. CDR1 and CDR2 from the germline V gene are KGHDR and SFDVKD. Trimming cost V 0 bases and J 8 bases, with 6 bases left between them. DNA of the CDR3: TGTGCCACCAGTGATTTGAACGGGGGCTACACCTTC. This gives the protein CATSDLNGGYTF.

V and J are TRBV4-1 and TRBJ2-7; no reliable D call. The V gene's germline CDR1 is MGHRA and CDR2 YSYEKL. CDR3 length: 15 residues. V gave up 0 bases and J gave up 0 bases, with 9 bases separating them. The CDR3 reads CASSQDYPVSYEQYF. Here the CDR3 DNA reads TGCGCCAGCAGCCAAGATTACCCAGTCTCCTACGAGCAGTACTTC.